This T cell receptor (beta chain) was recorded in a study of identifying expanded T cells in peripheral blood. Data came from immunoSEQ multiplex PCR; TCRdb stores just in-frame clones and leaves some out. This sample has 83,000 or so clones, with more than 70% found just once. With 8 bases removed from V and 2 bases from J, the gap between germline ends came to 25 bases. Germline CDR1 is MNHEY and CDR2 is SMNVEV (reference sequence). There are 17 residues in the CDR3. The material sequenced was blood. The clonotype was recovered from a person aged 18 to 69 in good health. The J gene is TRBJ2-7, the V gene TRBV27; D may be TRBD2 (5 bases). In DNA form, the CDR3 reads TGTGCCAGCCAGACTACTTGGTCGTACCATGCCACCTACGAGCAGTACTTC. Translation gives CASQTTWSYHATYEQYF.